This T cell receptor beta chain was sequenced during a study of T cell responses to AZD1222 COVID-19 vaccine. On this clone: As yet, its antigen is unknown.

V shed 1 base and J shed 3 bases, with 10 bases lying between them. This CDR3 contains 14 residues. Per germline, CDR1 LGHNA and CDR2 YNFKEQ. Second-dose timings of about 4 or about 12 weeks were pooled. Study observations and caveats: Per reports, nearly half of all spike-specific TCRs target regions that are unmutated in variants. Only a handful of AZD1222 recipients tested seropositive at baseline.

Assay used: immunoSEQ multiplex PCR; TCRdb lists only in-frame clones, some missing. Of roughly 95,000 clones in the sample, 92% are singletons; the top ten hold about 3.4%. Specimen: peripheral blood, collected 28 days after the second AZD1222 dose. This clonotype was sampled from an adult who received the AZD1222 COVID-19 vaccine. The chain employs TRBV4-2 and TRBJ2-7; D is unresolved. CDR3 in amino acids: CASSQGLQLYEQYF. CDR3 nucleotide sequence: TGTGCCAGCAGCCAAGGATTACAGCTCTACGAGCAGTACTTC.